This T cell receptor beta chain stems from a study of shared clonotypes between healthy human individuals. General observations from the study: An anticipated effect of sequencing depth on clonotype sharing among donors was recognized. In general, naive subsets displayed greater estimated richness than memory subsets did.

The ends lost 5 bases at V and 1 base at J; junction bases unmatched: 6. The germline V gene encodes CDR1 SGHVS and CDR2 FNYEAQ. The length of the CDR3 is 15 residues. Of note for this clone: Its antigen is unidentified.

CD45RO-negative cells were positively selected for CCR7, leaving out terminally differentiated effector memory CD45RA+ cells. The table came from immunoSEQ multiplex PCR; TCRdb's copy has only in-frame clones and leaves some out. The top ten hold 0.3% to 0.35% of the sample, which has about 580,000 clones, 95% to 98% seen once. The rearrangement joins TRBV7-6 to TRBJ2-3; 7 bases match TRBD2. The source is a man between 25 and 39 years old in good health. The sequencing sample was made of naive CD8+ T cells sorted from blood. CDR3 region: CASSLLAGGTDTQYF. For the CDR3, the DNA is TGTGCCAGCAGCCTCCTCGCGGGAGGCACAGATACGCAGTATTTT.